This TCR beta chain was obtained from a study of identifying expanded T cells in peripheral blood. Study results and caveats: About 1.2 clones differed between technical replicates, versus approximately 16 and 19 over time.

In germline, CDR1 is MGHRA, CDR2 YSYEKL. Losses at the gene ends were 3 bases for V and 5 bases for J; bases not matched to a gene: 10. The CDR3 covers 16 residues. On this clone itself: Its cognate antigen is unknown.

The method was immunoSEQ multiplex PCR; TCRdb's version includes in-frame clones alone and lacks a portion of them. Seen here are 90,000 to 100,000 clones, roughly 87% observed once, and the top ten hold under 6.5%. The chain couples TRBV4-1 to TRBJ2-5; 9 bases line up with TRBD1. The receptor's source is a person aged 18-70 years in good health. Sample: blood. CDR3 residues: CASSQPPGQGGETQYF. The CDR3 nucleotides are TGCGCCAGCAGCCAGCCTCCGGGACAGGGCGGGGAGACCCAGTACTTC.